Presented here are 5 T cell receptor beta chains from one specimen sequenced in a study of OX40 agonist ivuxolimab in advanced cancers. Clones were read by immunoSEQ multiplex PCR, and TCRdb kept only the in-frame ones, dropping some. The table shows roughly 120,000 clones, with around 92% occurring only once. Here the sequenced sample was CD4+ or CD8+ T cells sorted from blood, taken in a trial of the OX40 agonist ivuxolimab. The receptor set was obtained from an adult with an advanced solid tumor such as melanoma, head and neck, liver or kidney cancer.

The gene calls are TRBV28 and TRBJ1-1; the D is unclear. Germline V gives CDR1 MDHEN, CDR2 SYDVKM. The CDR3 length is 12 residues. Trimming removed 7 bases at V and 11 bases at J, with 17 bases between. The CDR3 coding sequence is TGTGCCAGCACCTCTCCCCTCACTCTGGCTTTCTTT. This sequence encodes CASTSPLTLAFF.

This chain links TRBV5-1 with TRBJ1-1, with 7 bases identical to TRBD1. Germline CDR1 and CDR2: SGHRS and YFSETQ. V was clipped by 5 bases and J by 1 base; unmatched bases: 5. The CDR3 is 14 residues long. CDR3 protein: CASRQRQGNTEAFF. In DNA, the CDR3 is TGCGCCAGCAGACAAAGACAGGGGAACACTGAAGCTTTCTTT. The complete variable domain, with remaining parts taken from reference TRBV5-1 and TRBJ1-1, reads KAGVTQTPRYLIKTRGQQVTLSCSPISGHRSVSWYQQTPGQGLQFLFEYFSETQRNKGNFPGRFSGRQFSNSRSEMNVSTLELGDSALYLCASRQRQGNTEAFFGQGTRLTVV.

This sequence joins TRBV7-3 and TRBJ2-7; D call uncertain. The CDR3 extends over 13 amino acids. From germline, CDR1 is SGHTA and CDR2 FQGTGA. Trimming stripped 6 bases from V and 0 bases from J, with 9 bases between. The CDR3: CASSYGSSYEQYF. The CDR3 DNA is TGTGCCAGCAGTTACGGCAGCTCCTACGAGCAGTACTTC.

This clone was seen more than once but under ten times. The rearrangement joins TRBV11-2 to TRBJ2-3, with 9 bases matching TRBD2. The V gene end was trimmed by 3 bases and the J gene end by 3 bases; junction bases not matched to a gene: 4. The CDR3 covers 15 residues. Germline V gene lookup returns CDR1 SGHAT and CDR2 FQNNGV. CDR3 DNA sequence: TGTGCCAGCAGCTTGATGAGCGGGGGGACAGATACGCAGTATTTT. Protein product: CASSLMSGGTDTQYF.

This clone was seen only a few times. The gene calls are TRBV19 and TRBJ1-2; no clear D gene. This CDR3 spans 18 amino acids. Germline CDR1 LNHDA, CDR2 SQIVND (reference sequence). Trimming removed 0 bases at V and 7 bases at J, with 24 bases between. The DNA of the CDR3 is TGTGCCAGTAGTATAGATCCCTTGATACCGGACCCGGTTCGTGGCTACACCTTC. It yields the protein CASSIDPLIPDPVRGYTF.